This T cell receptor (beta chain) came from a study of blood T cell repertoires in COVID-19. Trimming cost V 1 base and J 0 bases, with 16 bases left between them. CDR1 is LGHNA, CDR2 YNFKEQ, per germline. The CDR3 has 17 residues. Produced via immunoSEQ multiplex PCR; TCRdb's table is partial and in-frame only. The sample carries roughly 65,000 clones, around 83% recorded once. The TCR was taken from a man in his fifties or sixties with acute or convalescent COVID-19. The sample was peripheral blood. V gene TRBV4-2 combines with J gene TRBJ2-7, with D possibly being TRBD1 (5 bases). CDR3 region: CASSQAAGQSVSYEQYF. CDR3 DNA: TGTGCCAGCAGCCAAGCCGCAGGGCAGTCAGTCTCCTACGAGCAGTACTTC.